The present TCR beta chain was sequenced within a study of blood T cell repertoires in COVID-19. Study as a whole: T cells, B-cell-depleted T cells, or PBMCs provided the cDNA or gDNA that served as material.

Notes on this clone: In the same sample, other DNA sequences code for this CDR3.

This CDR3 is built from 15 residues. Germline V gene sequence: CDR1 LNHDA, CDR2 SQIVND (reference sequence). The ends lost 2 bases at V and 5 bases at J; junction bases unmatched: 2. In the study's own analysis: Estimates of nucleated cell counts were drawn from the amplification of reference gene primers. Using immunoSEQ multiplex PCR, the repertoire was profiled, and TCRdb retains in-frame clones only, with some absent. The DNA was the basis for D and trimming; V, J and clone size are from that table. This sample has roughly 77,000 clones, with 75% to 85% found just once. Sequences were obtained from peripheral blood. This clonotype was sampled from a woman between 70 and 85 years old with acute or convalescent COVID-19. The chain employs TRBV19 and TRBJ1-4; 10 bases line up with TRBD1. CDR3 region: CASSIMGQGNEKLFF. The DNA of the CDR3 is TGTGCCAGTAGTATAATGGGACAGGGGAATGAAAAACTGTTTTTT.